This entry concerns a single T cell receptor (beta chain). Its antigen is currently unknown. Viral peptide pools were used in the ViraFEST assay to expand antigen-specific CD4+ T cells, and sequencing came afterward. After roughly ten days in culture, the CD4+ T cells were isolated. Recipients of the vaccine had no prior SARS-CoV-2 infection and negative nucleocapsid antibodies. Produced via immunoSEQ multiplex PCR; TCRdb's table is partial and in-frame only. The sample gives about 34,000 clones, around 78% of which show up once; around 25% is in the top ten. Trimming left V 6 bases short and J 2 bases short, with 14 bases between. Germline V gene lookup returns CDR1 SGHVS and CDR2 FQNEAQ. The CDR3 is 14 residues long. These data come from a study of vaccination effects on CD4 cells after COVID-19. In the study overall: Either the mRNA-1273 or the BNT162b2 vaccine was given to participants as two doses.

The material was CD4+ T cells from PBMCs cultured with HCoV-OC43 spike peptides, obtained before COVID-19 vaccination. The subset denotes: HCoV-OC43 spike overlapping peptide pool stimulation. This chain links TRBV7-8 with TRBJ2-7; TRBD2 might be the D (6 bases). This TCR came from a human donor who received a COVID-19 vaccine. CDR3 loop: CASRLGAGPYEQYF. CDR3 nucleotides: TGTGCCAGCAGACTCGGGGCGGGACCCTACGAGCAGTACTTC.